The clone carrying this TCR beta chain has a count of ten or more. Its antigen is not identified. The V end was cut by 0 bases, the J end by 7 bases, with 12 bases between. CDR1 GTSNPN and CDR2 SVGIG come from the germline V gene (reference sequence). The CDR3 is made up of 13 amino acids. The source of the sample is a study of T cells in Graves' hyperthyroidism and ophthalmopathy. RNA transcripts served as the template for amplifying TCR beta CDR3 regions. Primed by the HTBI set, a first-round RT-PCR was run on the TCR CDR3. TCRdb reprocessed the multiplex PCR reads via MiXCR and lists one record per CDR3 protein. Altogether fewer than 800,000 distinct CDR3 sequences are present, roughly 15% being singletons, with the ten largest covering around 7.7%. Investigators excluded patients with uncontrolled infection, other autoimmune disease, pregnancy or lactation. General study results and limits: For ophthalmopathy, model prediction preceded onset by a median about 6.4 months. Blood also held most thyroid clonotypes expanded beyond 0.001.

The V gene is TRBV30, the J gene TRBJ1-2; possibly TRBD1 for D (6 bases). The sequence came from a man aged 18 to 29 with Graves' hyperthyroidism. Sequencing was done on a sample of blood. CDR3 protein: CAWSVSDRGGYTF. DNA of the CDR3: TGTGCCTGGAGTGTATCGGACAGAGGTGGCTACACCTTC.